The following is a TCR beta chain sequence with its context. Its antigen is unknown. This specimen belongs to a study of cytomegalovirus exposure and HLA in healthy donors. Broader study findings: As a later analysis revealed, most CMV-associated TCR beta chains appeared HLA-restricted. Equally common other TCR beta chains were less clonally expanded than HLA-associated ones, a later analysis found. Cytomegalovirus-associated status was assigned to fewer than 200 TCR beta chains.

Germline lookup yields CDR1 DFQATT and CDR2 SNEGSKA (reference sequence). The CDR3 length is 11 residues. The V end lost 0 bases, the J end lost 9 bases, and 8 bases lay between the germline ends. Primers: 60 Vbeta forward and 13 Jbeta reverse. Assay: immunoSEQ multiplex PCR; the TCRdb copy retains only in-frame clones and omits some. The table shows under 200,000 clones, with over 70% occurring only once. The TCR comes from a woman aged 45-59 years in good health and CMV-seropositive. The chain employs TRBV20-1 and TRBJ1-2; no definite D call. The sequenced material came from PBMCs. The CDR3 DNA reads as TGCAGTGCTAGAGATCTAGGTCGCTACACCTTC. Residues: CSARDLGRYTF.